This TCR beta chain was profiled in a study of blood T cell repertoires in COVID-19. The CDR3 is 12 amino acids. Germline V lookup: CDR1 SGHTA, CDR2 FQGNSA. Trimming took 4 bases from V and 15 from J; bases not matched to a gene: 8. Per the original methods: Amplified reference gene primers provided the basis for estimating nucleated cell counts. Measured with immunoSEQ multiplex PCR; TCRdb has only the in-frame clones, and not every one. D and trimming were read from the DNA, whereas the V and J calls and clone size are those reported in that table. This table holds approximately 270,000 clones, about four fifths found once.

The clonotype was recovered from a man aged 80 or over with acute or convalescent COVID-19. Sequencing was performed on peripheral blood. The V call is TRBV7-2, the J call TRBJ2-1; 8 bases align to TRBD2. CDR3 sequence: CASSSGTRNLFF. DNA for the CDR3: TGTGCCAGCAGCTCCGGGACTAGGAATTTGTTCTTC.